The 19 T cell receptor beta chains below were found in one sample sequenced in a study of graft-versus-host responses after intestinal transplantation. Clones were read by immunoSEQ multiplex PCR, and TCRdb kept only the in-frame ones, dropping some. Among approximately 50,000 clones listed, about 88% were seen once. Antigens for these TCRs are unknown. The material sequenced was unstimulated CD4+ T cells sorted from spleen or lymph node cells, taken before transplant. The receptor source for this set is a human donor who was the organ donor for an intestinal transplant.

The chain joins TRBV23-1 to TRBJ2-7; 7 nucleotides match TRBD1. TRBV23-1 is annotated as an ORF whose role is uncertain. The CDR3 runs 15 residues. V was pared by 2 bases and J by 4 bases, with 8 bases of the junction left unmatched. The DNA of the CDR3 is TGCGCCAGCAGTCAAACCAGGGGGAAGGAGTACGAGCAGTACTTC. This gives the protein CASSQTRGKEYEQYF.

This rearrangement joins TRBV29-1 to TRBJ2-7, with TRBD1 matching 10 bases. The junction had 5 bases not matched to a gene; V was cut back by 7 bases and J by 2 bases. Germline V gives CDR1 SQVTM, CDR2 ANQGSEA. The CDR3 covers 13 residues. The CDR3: CSARDRGTYEQYF. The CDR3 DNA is TGCAGCGCCCGGGACAGGGGAACCTACGAGCAGTACTTC.

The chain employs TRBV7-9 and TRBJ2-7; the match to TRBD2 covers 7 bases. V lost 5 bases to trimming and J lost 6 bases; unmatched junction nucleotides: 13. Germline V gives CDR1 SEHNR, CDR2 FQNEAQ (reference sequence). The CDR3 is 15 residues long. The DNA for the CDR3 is TGTGCCAGCAGCGGGAAAGGAGGAGCGGGGTCCGAGCAGTACTTC. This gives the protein CASSGKGGAGSEQYF.

CDR3 loop: CASGGQGVYEQYF. Here the CDR3 DNA reads TGTGCCAGCGGGGGACAGGGGGTTTACGAGCAGTACTTC. The J gene is TRBJ2-7, the V gene TRBV7-9, with 11 bases lining up with TRBD1. The V gene end was trimmed by 8 bases and the J gene end by 4 bases; junction bases not matched to a gene: 4. Germline CDR1 SEHNR, CDR2 FQNEAQ (reference sequence). The CDR3 has 13 amino acids.

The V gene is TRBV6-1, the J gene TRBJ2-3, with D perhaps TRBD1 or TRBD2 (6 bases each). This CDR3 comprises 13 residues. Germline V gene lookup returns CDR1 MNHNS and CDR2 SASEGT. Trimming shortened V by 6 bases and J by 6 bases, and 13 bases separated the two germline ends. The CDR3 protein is CASSPPGGDTQYF. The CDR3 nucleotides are TGTGCCAGCAGCCCCCCCGGGGGCGATACGCAGTATTTT.

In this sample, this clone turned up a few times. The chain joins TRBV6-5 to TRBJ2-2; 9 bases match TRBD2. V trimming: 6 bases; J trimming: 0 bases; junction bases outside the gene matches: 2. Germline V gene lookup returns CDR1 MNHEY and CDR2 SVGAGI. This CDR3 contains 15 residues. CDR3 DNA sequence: TGTGCCAGCAGAGGCGGGGGGGCGAACACCGGGGAGCTGTTTTTT. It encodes CASRGGGANTGELFF.

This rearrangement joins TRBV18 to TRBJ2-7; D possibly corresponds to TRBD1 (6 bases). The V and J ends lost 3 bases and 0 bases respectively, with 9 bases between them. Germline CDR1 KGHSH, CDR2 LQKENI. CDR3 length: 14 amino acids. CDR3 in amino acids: CASSPPDSSYEQYF. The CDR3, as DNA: TGTGCCAGCTCACCCCCGGACAGCTCCTACGAGCAGTACTTC.

CDR3 in amino acids: CASSQERVGFNEQFF. The CDR3 region has the DNA TGCGCCAGCAGCCAAGAGCGGGTCGGTTTCAATGAGCAGTTCTTC. The V gene is TRBV4-3, the J gene TRBJ2-1; D perhaps matches TRBD2 (5 bases). V lost 0 bases and J lost 6, with 12 bases in between. Germline lookup yields CDR1 LGHNA and CDR2 YSLEER. CDR3 size: 15 residues.

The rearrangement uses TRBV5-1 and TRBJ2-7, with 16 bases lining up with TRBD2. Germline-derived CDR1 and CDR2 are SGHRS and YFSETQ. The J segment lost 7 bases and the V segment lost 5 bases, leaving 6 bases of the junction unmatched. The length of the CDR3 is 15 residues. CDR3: CASRRGLAGGREQYF. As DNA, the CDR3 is TGCGCCAGCAGGCGGGGACTAGCGGGAGGGAGAGAGCAGTACTTC.

Here the CDR3 DNA reads TGCGCCAGCAGCCAAGATCAGACTAGCGGGATCAATGAGCAGTTCTTC. The encoded protein is CASSQDQTSGINEQFF. This chain links TRBV4-1 with TRBJ2-1; 11 nucleotides align to TRBD2. The germline V gene encodes CDR1 MGHRA and CDR2 YSYEKL. With 0 bases clipped from V and 6 bases from J, the junction kept 4 bases outside the gene matches. CDR3 length: 16 amino acids.

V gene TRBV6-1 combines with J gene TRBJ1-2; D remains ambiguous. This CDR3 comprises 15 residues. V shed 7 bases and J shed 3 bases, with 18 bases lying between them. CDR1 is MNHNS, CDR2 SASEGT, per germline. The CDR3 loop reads CASTDPPGGYYGYTF. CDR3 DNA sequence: TGTGCCAGCACCGACCCACCCGGAGGGTACTATGGCTACACCTTC.

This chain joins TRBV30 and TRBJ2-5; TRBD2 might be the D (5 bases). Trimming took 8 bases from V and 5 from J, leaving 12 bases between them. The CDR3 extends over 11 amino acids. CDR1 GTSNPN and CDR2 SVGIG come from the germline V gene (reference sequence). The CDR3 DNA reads TGTGCCGGATCTCGAGGGGAGACCCAGTACTTC. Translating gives CAGSRGETQYF.

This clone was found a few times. The CDR3, as DNA: TGTGCCAGCAGCTTCGACAGAGACTACGAGCAGTACTTC. Protein sequence: CASSFDRDYEQYF. This sequence joins TRBV11-2 and TRBJ2-7; weak D call: TRBD1 (5 bases). CDR3 length: 13 residues. The germline V gene has CDR1 SGHAT and CDR2 FQNNGV. Trimming pared 3 bases from V and 3 bases from J, leaving 9 bases between.

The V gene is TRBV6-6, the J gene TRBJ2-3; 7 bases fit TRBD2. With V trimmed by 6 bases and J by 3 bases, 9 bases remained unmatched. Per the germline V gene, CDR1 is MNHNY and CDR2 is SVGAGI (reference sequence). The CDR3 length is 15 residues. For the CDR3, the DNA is TGTGCCAGCAGAAGCTCAGCGGGGCGGACAGATACGCAGTATTTT. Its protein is CASRSSAGRTDTQYF.

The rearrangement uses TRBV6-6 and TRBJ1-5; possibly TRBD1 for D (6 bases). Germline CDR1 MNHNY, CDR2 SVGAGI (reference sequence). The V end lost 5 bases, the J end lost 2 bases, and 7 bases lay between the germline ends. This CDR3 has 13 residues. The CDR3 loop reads CASSRQGNQPQHF. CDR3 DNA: TGTGCCAGCAGTAGACAGGGCAATCAGCCCCAGCATTTT.

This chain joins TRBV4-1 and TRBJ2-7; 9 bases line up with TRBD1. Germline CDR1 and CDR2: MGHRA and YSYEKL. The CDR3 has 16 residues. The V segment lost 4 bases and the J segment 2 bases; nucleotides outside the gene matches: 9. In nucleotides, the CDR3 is TGCGCCAGCAGCCGGCAAACAGGGGGCGACACCTACGAGCAGTACTTC. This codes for CASSRQTGGDTYEQYF.

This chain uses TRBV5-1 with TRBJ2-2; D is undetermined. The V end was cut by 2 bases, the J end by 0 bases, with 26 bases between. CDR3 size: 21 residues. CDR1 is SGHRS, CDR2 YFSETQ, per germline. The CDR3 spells CASSFFPITSLPISNTGELFF. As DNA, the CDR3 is TGCGCCAGCAGCTTCTTCCCAATCACATCCTTACCGATCTCGAACACCGGGGAGCTGTTTTTT.

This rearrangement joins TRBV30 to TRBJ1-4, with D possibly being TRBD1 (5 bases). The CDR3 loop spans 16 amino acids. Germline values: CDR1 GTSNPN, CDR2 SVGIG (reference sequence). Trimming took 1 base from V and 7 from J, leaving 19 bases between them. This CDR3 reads CAWSARRASEGEKLFF. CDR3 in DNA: TGTGCCTGGAGTGCCCGCAGGGCGTCGGAGGGTGAAAAACTGTTTTTT.

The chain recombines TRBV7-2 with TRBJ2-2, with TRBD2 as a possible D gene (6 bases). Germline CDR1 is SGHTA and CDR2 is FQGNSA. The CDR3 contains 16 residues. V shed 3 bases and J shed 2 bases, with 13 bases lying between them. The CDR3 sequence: CASSLGGASNTGELFF. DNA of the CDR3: TGTGCCAGCAGCTTGGGCGGGGCCTCTAACACCGGGGAGCTGTTTTTT.